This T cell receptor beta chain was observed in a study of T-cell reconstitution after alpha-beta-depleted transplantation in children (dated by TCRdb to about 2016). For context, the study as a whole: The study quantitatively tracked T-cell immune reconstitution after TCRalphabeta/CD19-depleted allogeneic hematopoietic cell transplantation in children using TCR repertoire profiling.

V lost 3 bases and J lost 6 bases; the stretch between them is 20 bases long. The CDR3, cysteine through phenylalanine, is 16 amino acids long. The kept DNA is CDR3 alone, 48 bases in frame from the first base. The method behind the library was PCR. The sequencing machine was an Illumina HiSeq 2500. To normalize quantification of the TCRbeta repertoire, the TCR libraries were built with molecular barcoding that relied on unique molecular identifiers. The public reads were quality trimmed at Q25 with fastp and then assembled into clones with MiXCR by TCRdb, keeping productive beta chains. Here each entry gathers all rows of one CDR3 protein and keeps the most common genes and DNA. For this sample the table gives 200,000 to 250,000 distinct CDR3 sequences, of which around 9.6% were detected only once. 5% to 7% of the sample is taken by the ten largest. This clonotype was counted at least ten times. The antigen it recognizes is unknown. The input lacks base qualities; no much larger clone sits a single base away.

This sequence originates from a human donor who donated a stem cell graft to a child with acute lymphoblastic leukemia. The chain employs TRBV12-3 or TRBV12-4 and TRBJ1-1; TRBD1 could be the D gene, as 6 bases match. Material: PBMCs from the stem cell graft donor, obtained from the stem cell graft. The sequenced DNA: TGTGCCAGCAGTTTCCAGACGGCACAGGGTCTTGCTGAAGCTTTCTTT. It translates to CASSFQTAQGLAEAFF.